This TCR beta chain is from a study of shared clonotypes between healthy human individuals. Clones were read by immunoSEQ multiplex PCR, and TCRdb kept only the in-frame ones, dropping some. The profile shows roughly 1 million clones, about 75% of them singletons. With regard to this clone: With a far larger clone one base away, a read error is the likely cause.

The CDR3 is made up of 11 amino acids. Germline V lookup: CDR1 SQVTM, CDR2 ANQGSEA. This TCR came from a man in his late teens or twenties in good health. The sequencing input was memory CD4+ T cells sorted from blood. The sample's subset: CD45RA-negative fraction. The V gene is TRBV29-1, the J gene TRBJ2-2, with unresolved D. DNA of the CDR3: TGCAGCGTTATGAACACCTGGGAGCTGTTTTTT. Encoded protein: CSVMNTWELFF.